This T cell receptor beta chain derives from a study of T cells expressing NK-cell markers. Background on the study: From sorted CD3+CD56+NKG2C+, CD3+CD56+NKG2C- and CD3+CD56-NKG2C+ T cells came the TCR beta repertoires. One of eight sequenced donors was HCMV-seronegative; the other seven were seropositive.

Germline CDR1 reads KGHSH; CDR2 reads LQKENI. This CDR3 region has 18 residues. TCRdb re-called the 5' RACE reads and shows each CDR3 protein once, DNA omitted. The sample includes fewer than 400,000 distinct CDR3 sequences. Notes on this clonotype: Its specificity is not known.

Broader study findings: A handful of donors showed these clonotypes also leading the CD3+CD56-NKG2C+ fraction.

Sequencing was performed on blood T cells: a sorted CD56 or NKG2C T cell subset, CD4+ or CD8+ T cells, or bulk PBMC T cells (not recorded which). The receptor was isolated from a woman in her 50s in good health. The rearrangement joins TRBV18 to TRBJ2-1; the TCRdb D gene call, TRBD2, has no DNA to confirm it. CDR3 protein: CASSPRGLAGKGDNEQFF.